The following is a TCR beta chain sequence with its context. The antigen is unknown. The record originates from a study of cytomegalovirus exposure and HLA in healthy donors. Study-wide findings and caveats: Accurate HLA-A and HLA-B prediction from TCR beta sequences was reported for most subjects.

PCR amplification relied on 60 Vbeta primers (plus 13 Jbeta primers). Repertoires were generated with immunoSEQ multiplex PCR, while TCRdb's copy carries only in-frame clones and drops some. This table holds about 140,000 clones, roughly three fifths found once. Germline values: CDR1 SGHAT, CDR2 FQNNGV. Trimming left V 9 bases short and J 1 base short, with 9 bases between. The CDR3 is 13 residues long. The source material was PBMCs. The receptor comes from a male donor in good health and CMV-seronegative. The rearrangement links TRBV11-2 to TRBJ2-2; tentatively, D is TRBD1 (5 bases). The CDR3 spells CASAGLNTGELFF. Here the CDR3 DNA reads TGTGCCAGTGCAGGGTTGAACACCGGGGAGCTGTTTTTT.